This T cell receptor (beta chain) appears in the sequencing data of a study of blood T cell repertoires in COVID-19. CDR3 length: 12 residues. Deletions cut 8 bases from V and 2 bases from J, with 6 bases between. Germline CDR1 and CDR2: MDHEN and SYDVKM. Some clones are missing from TCRdb's copy, which holds only in-frame ones; the method was immunoSEQ multiplex PCR. The sample lists about 400,000 clones, roughly 90% seen once, with about 3% in the top ten. Participants' reported clinical history set cohort assignment. The sequenced sample was PBMCs or T cells enriched from blood (not recorded which). The genes are TRBV28 and TRBJ1-4; TRBD1 is a possible D gene (5 bases). The TCR comes from a woman between 25 and 40 years old who had recovered from COVID-19. The CDR3 protein is CASGGTNEKLFF. The CDR3 coding sequence is TGTGCCAGCGGGGGGACTAATGAAAAACTGTTTTTT.